Below, 18 T cell receptor beta chains from the same sample are listed, as sequenced in a study of metastatic and nonmetastatic thyroid tumors. Thyroid surgery was preceded by no treatment in any patient. TCRdb reprocessed the PCR reads via MiXCR. The profile shows tens of thousands of clones, 15% to 20% of them singletons. Material for sequencing was blood. The origin of the receptors is a female donor with papillary thyroid cancer or a benign thyroid nodule (not recorded which). Some clones in this sample may be carry-over from other donors' samples.

The chain has TRBV14 and TRBJ2-3; a possible D gene is TRBD2 (5 bases). Trimming shortened V by 6 bases and J by 3 bases, and 13 bases separated the two germline ends. Germline values: CDR1 SGHDN, CDR2 FVKESK. The CDR3 length is 14 residues. The CDR3 protein is CASRPRDYTDTQYF. The CDR3 bases are TGTGCCAGCAGACCCCGCGACTATACAGATACGCAGTATTTT.

This clone was counted ten times or more. J is TRBJ1-5 and V is TRBV19; no definite D call. CDR3 length: 16 amino acids. Germline values: CDR1 LNHDA, CDR2 SQIVND (reference sequence). The germline V and J ends were trimmed by 3 bases and 4 bases, with 16 bases remaining between them. The CDR3 spells CASSISPDDTNQPQHF. The CDR3, as DNA: TGTGCCAGTAGTATCTCACCGGACGATACAAATCAGCCCCAGCATTTT.

Ten or more counts support this clone. The rearrangement uses TRBV10-3 and TRBJ1-6; D unclear. The CDR3 contains 13 residues. Germline CDR1 reads ENHRY; CDR2 reads SYGVKD. V lost 5 bases and J 12 bases, leaving 14 bases between the germline ends. The CDR3 reads CAISRGPVEPLHF. The CDR3 nucleotides read TGTGCCATCAGTCGAGGGCCTGTCGAACCCCTCCACTTT.

This clone was recorded at least ten times. The V gene is TRBV11-2, the J gene TRBJ2-5, with 9 positions matching TRBD1. CDR3 size: 15 residues. Unmatched junction bases numbered 4, after V lost 3 bases and J lost 2 bases. The germline gives CDR1 SGHAT, CDR2 FQNNGV. Written as DNA, the CDR3 is TGTGCCAGCAGCTTTACAGGGGGCCGACAAGAGACCCAGTACTTC. The encoded protein is CASSFTGGRQETQYF. Drawing the rest from reference TRBV11-2 and TRBJ2-5, the complete variable domain is EAGVAQSPRYKIIEKRQSVAFWCNPISGHATLYWYQQILGQGPKLLIQFQNNGVVDDSQLPKDRFSAERLKGVDSTLKIQPAKLEDSAVYLCASSFTGGRQETQYFGPGTRLLVL.

Concerning this clone itself: Mismatch with germline at one junction end may stem from a read error. The chain couples TRBV6-9 to TRBJ2-7; 7 bases are a match to TRBD2. Germline V lookup: CDR1 MNHGY, CDR2 SVAAGI. The CDR3 runs 12 residues. CDR3 region: CASSSRDYDQHF. The CDR3 DNA reads as TGTGCCAGCAGTTCCAGGGACTACGATCAGCACTTC.

Points on this clone: Sequence at one end of the junction differs from germline and may be a read error. The chain carries TRBV20-1 and TRBJ2-6; the D call may be TRBD1 or TRBD2 (5 bases each). The CDR3 is made up of 17 amino acids. Germline CDR1 DFQATT, CDR2 SNEGSKA (reference sequence). CDR3 DNA sequence: TGCAGTGCTGGAGATGGGGGTAGTTACTCTTGGGCCAACGTCCTGACTTTC. Its translation is CSAGDGGSYSWANVLTF.

This clone was detected many times. The gene calls are TRBV6-1 and TRBJ2-7; 7 nucleotides match TRBD2. Germline CDR1 reads MNHNS; CDR2 reads SASEGT. The CDR3 covers 13 residues. Unmatched junction bases numbered 6, after V lost 7 bases and J lost 3 bases. DNA for the CDR3: TGTGCCAGCAACGCGGGAGCAAACTACGAGCAGTACTTC. This translates into CASNAGANYEQYF.

Concerning this clone: A much larger clone differs from this one at a single base, so this may be a read error. Distinct nucleotide sequences in the sample also encode this CDR3. V gene TRBV3-1 combines with J gene TRBJ2-5; TRBD1 matches 8 bases. The length of the CDR3 is 15 residues. J gave up 5 bases and V 0 bases, and 5 bases lay outside the gene matches. Germline CDR1 reads LGHDT; CDR2 reads YNNKEL (reference sequence). In nucleotides, the CDR3 is TGTGCCAGCAGCCAAGACAGGGGGCGTCAGGAGACCCAGTACTTC. It specifies CASSQDRGRQETQYF.

As concerns this clone: An end of the junction differs from the germline gene, which may be a read error. The V gene is TRBV15, the J gene TRBJ2-3, with 9 nucleotides matching TRBD2. There are 18 residues in the CDR3. The V gene's germline CDR1 is LNHNV and CDR2 YYDKDF (reference sequence). The DNA for the CDR3 is TGTGCCACCAGCAGAGATACATTGGCGGGAGGGCCCGCAGAGACGCAGTCTTTT. Translating gives CATSRDTLAGGPAETQSF.

This clone turned up a few times. The CDR3 spells CASSLAWEQYF. CDR3 in DNA: TGTGCCAGCAGTTTAGCGTGGGAGCAGTACTTC. The V call is TRBV12-3 or TRBV12-4, the J call TRBJ2-7; unclear D gene. The CDR3 length is 11 residues. The V end was cut by 0 bases, the J end by 7 bases, with 4 bases between.

This clone was seen a handful of times. The chain employs TRBV6-1 and TRBJ1-1, with TRBD1 as a possible D gene (6 bases). In germline, CDR1 is MNHNS, CDR2 SASEGT. Trimming removed 7 bases from V and 7 bases from J, with 16 bases in between. CDR3 length equals 13 residues. This chain's CDR3 is CASISGQFNEAFF. Written as DNA, the CDR3 is TGTGCCAGCATCTCCGGACAGTTTAATGAAGCTTTCTTT.

The J gene is TRBJ2-5, the V gene TRBV7-2, with D maybe TRBD2 (6 bases). V was shortened by 3 bases and J by 1 base, with 6 bases between the two germline ends. CDR1 and CDR2 from the germline V gene are SGHTA and FQGNSA. The CDR3 has 13 amino acids. DNA for the CDR3: TGTGCCAGCAGCTTGGGGGGCCAAGAGACCCAGTACTTC. Its translation: CASSLGGQETQYF.

This chain joins TRBV9 and TRBJ2-3, with 11 bases fitting TRBD2. Germline V gene sequence: CDR1 SGDLS, CDR2 YYNGEE. This CDR3 is 18 amino acids long. Trimming at V came to 0 bases and at J to 1 base, leaving 7 bases not matched to a gene. This chain's CDR3 is CASSVGTSGSTGTDTQYF. The CDR3 DNA reads as TGTGCCAGCAGCGTAGGAACTAGCGGGAGCACAGGCACAGATACGCAGTATTTT. The full variable domain, in which reference TRBV9 and TRBJ2-3 provide the parts outside the CDR3, is DSGVTQTPKHLITATGQRVTLRCSPRSGDLSVYWYQQSLDQGLQFLIQYYNGEERAKGNILERFSAQQFPDLHSELNLSSLELGDSALYFCASSVGTSGSTGTDTQYFGPGTRLTVL.

This clone has a count of ten or more. The chain recombines TRBV7-8 with TRBJ2-5; 8 bases map to TRBD2. This CDR3 region has 18 residues. The germline gives CDR1 SGHVS, CDR2 FQNEAQ. The V gene end was trimmed by 3 bases and the J gene end by 1 base; junction bases not matched to a gene: 13. The chain's CDR3 is CASSFYPAGVVFQETQYF. Written as DNA, the CDR3 is TGTGCCAGCAGCTTTTACCCAGCGGGGGTTGTTTTCCAAGAGACCCAGTACTTC. The full variable domain, in which reference TRBV7-8 and TRBJ2-5 provide the parts outside the CDR3, is GAGVSQSPRYKVAKRGQDVALRCDPISGHVSLFWYQQALGQGPEFLTYFQNEAQLDKSGLPSDRFFAERPEGSVSTLKIQRTQQEDSAVYLCASSFYPAGVVFQETQYFGPGTRLLVL.

This clone was recorded at least ten times. J is TRBJ2-1 and V is TRBV20-1; D call uncertain. Germline V CDR1 and CDR2: DFQATT, SNEGSKA (reference sequence). The CDR3 length is 9 residues. This chain's CDR3 is CSALGLMFF. The DNA of the CDR3 is TGCAGCGCCCTAGGATTAATGTTCTTC.

This clone was observed many times. The chain is built from TRBV9 and TRBJ1-1; D might be TRBD1 (6 bases). Per the germline V gene, CDR1 is SGDLS and CDR2 is YYNGEE. The CDR3 loop spans 15 amino acids. V was pared by 0 bases and J by 3 bases, with 12 bases between. The CDR3 DNA follows: TGTGCCAGCAGCGTAGGGGGCAGGGGAGACACTGAAGCTTTCTTT. It codes for CASSVGGRGDTEAFF.

This clone was observed at least ten times. The chain recombines TRBV6-5 with TRBJ1-2; no clear D gene. The ends were cut back, 0 bases at V and 1 base at J, with 15 bases in the middle. The CDR3 totals 17 residues. CDR1 and CDR2 (germline): MNHEY, SVGAGI. The CDR3 nucleotides read TGTGCCAGCAGTTACTCCACTCTGACCGATCTTAACTATGGCTACACCTTC. Encoded protein: CASSYSTLTDLNYGYTF.

Points on this clone: Relative to the germline gene, one junction end is altered; a read error may explain this. This rearrangement joins TRBV6-2 or TRBV6-3 to TRBJ1-2; D not resolved. Germline lookup yields CDR1 MNHEY and CDR2 SVGEGT. The length of the CDR3 is 14 residues. This chain's CDR3 is CASNYSPGSGGYTF. For the CDR3, the DNA is TGTGCCAGCAATTACTCTCCGGGTTCGGGAGGCTACACCTTC.